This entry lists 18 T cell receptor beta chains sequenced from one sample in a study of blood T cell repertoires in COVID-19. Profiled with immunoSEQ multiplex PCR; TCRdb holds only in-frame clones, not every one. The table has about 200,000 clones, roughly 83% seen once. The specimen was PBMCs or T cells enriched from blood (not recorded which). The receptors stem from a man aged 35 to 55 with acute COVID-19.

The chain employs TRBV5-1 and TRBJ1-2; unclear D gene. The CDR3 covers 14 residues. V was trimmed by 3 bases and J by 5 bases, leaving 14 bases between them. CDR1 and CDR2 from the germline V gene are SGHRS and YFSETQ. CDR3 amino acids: CASSWEAGFYGYTF. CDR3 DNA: TGCGCCAGCAGCTGGGAGGCGGGTTTTTATGGCTACACCTTC. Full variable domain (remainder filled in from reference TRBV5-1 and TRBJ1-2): KAGVTQTPRYLIKTRGQQVTLSCSPISGHRSVSWYQQTPGQGLQFLFEYFSETQRNKGNFPGRFSGRQFSNSRSEMNVSTLELGDSALYLCASSWEAGFYGYTFGSGTRLTVV.

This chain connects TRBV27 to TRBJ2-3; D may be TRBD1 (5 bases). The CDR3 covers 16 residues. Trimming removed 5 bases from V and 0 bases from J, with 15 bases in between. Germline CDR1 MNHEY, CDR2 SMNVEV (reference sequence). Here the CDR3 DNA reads TGTGCCAGCAGTGATCGCCCGCAGGGAAGCACAGATACGCAGTATTTT. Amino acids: CASSDRPQGSTDTQYF.

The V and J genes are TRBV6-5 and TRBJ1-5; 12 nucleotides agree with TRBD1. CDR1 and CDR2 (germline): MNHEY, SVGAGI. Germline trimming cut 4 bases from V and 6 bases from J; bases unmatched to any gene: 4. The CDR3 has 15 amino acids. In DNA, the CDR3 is TGTGCCAGCAGTTCGGGACAGGGGGCTTTTCAGCCCCAGCATTTT. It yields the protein CASSSGQGAFQPQHF.

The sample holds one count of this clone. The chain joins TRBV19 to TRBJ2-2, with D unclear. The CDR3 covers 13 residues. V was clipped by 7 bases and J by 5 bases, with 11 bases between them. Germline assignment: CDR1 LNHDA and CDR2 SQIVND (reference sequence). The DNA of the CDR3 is TGTGCCAGTACAGTAGCTTTTACCGGGGAGCTGTTTTTT. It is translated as CASTVAFTGELFF.

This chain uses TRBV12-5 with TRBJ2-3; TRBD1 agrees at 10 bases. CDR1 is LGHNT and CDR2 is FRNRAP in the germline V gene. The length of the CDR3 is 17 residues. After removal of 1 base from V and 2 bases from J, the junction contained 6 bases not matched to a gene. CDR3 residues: CASGLGGQGTNTDTQYF. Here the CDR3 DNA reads TGTGCTAGTGGTTTGGGGGGACAGGGGACGAACACAGATACGCAGTATTTT.

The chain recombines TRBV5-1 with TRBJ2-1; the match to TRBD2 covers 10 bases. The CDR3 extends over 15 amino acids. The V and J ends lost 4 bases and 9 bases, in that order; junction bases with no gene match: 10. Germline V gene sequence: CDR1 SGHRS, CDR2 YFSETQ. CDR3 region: CASSLALAGVIEQFF. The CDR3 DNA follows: TGCGCCAGCAGCCTCGCCCTAGCGGGAGTAATTGAGCAGTTCTTC.

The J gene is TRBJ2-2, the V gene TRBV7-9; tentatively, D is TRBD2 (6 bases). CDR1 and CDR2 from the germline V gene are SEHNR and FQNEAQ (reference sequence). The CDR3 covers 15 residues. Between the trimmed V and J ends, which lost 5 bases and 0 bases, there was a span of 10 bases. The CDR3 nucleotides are TGTGCCAGCAGCCAAGCGGGTTCGAACACCGGGGAGCTGTTTTTT. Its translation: CASSQAGSNTGELFF.

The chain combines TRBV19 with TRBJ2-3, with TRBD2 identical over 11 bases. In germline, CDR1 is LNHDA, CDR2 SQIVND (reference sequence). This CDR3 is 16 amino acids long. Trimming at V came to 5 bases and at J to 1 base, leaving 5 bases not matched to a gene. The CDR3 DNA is TGTGCCAGTAGTGGCGGGACTAGCGGACGCACAGATACGCAGTATTTT. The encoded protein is CASSGGTSGRTDTQYF.

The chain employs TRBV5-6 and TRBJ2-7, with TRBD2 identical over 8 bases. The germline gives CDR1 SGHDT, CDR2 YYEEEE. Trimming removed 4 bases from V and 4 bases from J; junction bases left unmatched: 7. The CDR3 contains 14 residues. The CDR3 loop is CASSRPGLAYEQYF. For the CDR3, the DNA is TGTGCCAGCAGCCGCCCCGGACTAGCTTACGAGCAGTACTTC.

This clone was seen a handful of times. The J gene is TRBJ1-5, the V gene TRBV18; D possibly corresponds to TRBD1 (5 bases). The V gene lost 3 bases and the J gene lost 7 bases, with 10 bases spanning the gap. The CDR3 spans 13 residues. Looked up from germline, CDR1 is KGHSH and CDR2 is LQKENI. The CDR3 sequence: CASSPDGGQPQHF. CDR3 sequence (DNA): TGTGCCAGCTCACCGGACGGGGGGCAGCCCCAGCATTTT.

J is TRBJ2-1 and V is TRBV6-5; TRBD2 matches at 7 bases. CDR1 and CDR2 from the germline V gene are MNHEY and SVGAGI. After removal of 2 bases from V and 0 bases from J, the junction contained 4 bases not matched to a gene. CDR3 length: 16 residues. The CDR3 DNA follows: TGTGCCAGCAGTTACGATACGGGAGGCTCCTACAATGAGCAGTTCTTC. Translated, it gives CASSYDTGGSYNEQFF.

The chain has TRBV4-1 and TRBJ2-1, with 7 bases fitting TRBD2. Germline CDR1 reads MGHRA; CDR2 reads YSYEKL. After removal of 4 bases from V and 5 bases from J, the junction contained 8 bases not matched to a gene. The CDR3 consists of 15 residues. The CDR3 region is CASSLRASGDNEQFF. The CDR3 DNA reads TGCGCCAGCAGCCTCCGGGCTAGCGGAGACAATGAGCAGTTCTTC.

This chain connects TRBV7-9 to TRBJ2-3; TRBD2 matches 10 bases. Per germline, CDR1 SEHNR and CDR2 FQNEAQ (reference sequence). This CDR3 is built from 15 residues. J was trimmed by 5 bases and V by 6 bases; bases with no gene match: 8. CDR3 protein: CASSRTSGGGDTQYF. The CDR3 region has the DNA TGTGCCAGCAGTCGGACTAGCGGAGGGGGAGATACGCAGTATTTT.

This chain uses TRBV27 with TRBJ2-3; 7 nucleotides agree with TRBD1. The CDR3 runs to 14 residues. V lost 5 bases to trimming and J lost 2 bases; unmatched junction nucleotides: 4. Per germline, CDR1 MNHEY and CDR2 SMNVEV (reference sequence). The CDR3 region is CASSPDRATDTQYF. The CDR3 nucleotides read TGTGCCAGCAGTCCCGACAGGGCCACAGATACGCAGTATTTT.

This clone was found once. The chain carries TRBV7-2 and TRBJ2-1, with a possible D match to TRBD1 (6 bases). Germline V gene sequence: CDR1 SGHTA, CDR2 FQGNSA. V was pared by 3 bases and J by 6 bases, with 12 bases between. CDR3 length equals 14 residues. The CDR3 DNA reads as TGTGCCAGCAGCTTTGACAGGCAGTTCAATGAGCAGTTCTTC. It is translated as CASSFDRQFNEQFF.

For the CDR3, the DNA is TGTGCCAGTCGAGAGCTTCAAACAGATACGCAGTATTTT. It codes for CASRELQTDTQYF. The rearrangement uses TRBV5-4 and TRBJ2-3, with D unclear. This CDR3 contains 13 residues. In germline, CDR1 is SGHNT, CDR2 YYREEE (reference sequence). Trimming shortened V by 8 bases and J by 3 bases, and 13 bases separated the two germline ends.

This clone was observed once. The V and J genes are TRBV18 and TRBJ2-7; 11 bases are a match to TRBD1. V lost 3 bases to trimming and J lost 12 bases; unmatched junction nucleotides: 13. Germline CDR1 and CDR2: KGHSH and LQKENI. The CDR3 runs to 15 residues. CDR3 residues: CASSPELGTGGETYF. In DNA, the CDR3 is TGTGCCAGCTCACCGGAGTTAGGGACAGGGGGAGAGACGTACTTC.

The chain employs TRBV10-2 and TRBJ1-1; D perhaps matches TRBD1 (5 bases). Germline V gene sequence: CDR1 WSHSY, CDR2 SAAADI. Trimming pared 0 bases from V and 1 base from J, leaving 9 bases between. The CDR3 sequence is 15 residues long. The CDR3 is CASSESGGKNTEAFF. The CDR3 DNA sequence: TGCGCCAGCAGTGAGTCCGGGGGGAAGAACACTGAAGCTTTCTTT.